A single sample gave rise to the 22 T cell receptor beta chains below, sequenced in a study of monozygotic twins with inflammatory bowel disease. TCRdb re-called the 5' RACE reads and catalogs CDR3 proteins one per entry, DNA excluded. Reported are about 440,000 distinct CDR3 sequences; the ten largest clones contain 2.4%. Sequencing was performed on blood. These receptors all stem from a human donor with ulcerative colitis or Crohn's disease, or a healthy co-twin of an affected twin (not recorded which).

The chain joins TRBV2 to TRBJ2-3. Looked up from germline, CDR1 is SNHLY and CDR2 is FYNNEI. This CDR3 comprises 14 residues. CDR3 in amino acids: CASAHTTRTDTQYF. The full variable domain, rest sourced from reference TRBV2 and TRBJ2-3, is EPEVTQTPSHQVTQMGQEVILRCVPISNHLYFYWYRQILGQKVEFLVSFYNNEISEKSEIFDDQFSVERPDGSNFTLKIRSTKLEDSAMYFCASAHTTRTDTQYFGPGTRLTVL.

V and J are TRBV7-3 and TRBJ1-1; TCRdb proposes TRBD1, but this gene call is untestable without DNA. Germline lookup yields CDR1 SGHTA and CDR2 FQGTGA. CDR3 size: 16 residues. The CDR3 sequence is CASSLELTVSGRRAFF.

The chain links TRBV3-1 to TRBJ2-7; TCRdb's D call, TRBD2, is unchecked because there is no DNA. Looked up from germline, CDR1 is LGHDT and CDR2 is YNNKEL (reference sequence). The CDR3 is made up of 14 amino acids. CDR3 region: CASSRLPNSYEQYF.

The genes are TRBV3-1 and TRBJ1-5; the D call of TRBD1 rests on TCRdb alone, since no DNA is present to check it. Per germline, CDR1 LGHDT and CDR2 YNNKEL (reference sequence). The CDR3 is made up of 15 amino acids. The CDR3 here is CASSQDWGWDQPQHF.

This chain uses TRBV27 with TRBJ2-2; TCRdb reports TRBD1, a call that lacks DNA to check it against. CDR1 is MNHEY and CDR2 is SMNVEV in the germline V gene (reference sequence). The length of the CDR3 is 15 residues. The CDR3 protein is CASSAIQGFAGELFF.

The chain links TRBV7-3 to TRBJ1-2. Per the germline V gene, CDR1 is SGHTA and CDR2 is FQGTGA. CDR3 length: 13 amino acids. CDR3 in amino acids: CASILPWTYGYTF.

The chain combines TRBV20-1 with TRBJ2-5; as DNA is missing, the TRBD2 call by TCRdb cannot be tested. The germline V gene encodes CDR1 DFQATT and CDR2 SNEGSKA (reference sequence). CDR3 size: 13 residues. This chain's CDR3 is CSTSGGFRETQYF.

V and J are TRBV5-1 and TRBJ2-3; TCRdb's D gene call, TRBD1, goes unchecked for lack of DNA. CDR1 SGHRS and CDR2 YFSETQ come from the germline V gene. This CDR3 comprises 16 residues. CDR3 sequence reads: CAISLGPGGWTDTQYF.

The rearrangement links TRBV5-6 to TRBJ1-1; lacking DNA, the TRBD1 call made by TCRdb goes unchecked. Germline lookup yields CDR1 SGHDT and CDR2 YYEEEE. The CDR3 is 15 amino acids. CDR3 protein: CASSLDPFLNTEAFF.

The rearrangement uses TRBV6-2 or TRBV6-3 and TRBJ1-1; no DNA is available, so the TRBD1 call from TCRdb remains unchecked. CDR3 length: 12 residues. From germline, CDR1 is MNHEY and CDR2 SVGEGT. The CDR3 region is CASRNGAKEAFF.

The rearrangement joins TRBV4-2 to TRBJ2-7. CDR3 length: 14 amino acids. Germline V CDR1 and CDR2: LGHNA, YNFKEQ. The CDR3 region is CASSQDPGGYEQYF.

The CDR3: CASSPNGGAQYF. The chain uses TRBV7-8 and TRBJ2-5; TCRdb's assignment of TRBD2 cannot be checked, as there is no DNA. There are 12 residues in the CDR3. Germline V CDR1 and CDR2: SGHVS, FQNEAQ.

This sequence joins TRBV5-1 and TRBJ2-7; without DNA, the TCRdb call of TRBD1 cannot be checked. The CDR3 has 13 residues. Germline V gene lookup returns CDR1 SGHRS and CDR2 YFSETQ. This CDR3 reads CASSSTGSDEQYF.

The CDR3: CASSQGRTAGTTNEQFF. This chain joins TRBV4-3 and TRBJ2-1; the TCRdb D gene call, TRBD1, has no DNA to confirm it. From germline, CDR1 is LGHNA and CDR2 YSLEER. The CDR3 has 17 amino acids.

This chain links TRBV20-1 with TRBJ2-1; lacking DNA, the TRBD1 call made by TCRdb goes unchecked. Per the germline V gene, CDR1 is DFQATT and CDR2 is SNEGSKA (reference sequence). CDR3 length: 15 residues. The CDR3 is CSASQDRGLYNEQFF.

This chain's CDR3 is CASSLRPGNTIYF. V gene TRBV4-2 combines with J gene TRBJ1-3. The CDR3 is 13 residues long. Germline V gene sequence: CDR1 LGHNA, CDR2 YNFKEQ.

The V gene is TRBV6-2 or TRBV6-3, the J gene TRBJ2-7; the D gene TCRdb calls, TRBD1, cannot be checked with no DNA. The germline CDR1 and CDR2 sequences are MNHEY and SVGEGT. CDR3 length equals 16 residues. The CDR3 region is CASRGSGGQGAYEQYF.

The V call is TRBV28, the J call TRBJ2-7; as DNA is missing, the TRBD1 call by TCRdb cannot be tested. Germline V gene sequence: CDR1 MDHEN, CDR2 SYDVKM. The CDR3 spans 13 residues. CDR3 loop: CASSSPGQGPEYF.

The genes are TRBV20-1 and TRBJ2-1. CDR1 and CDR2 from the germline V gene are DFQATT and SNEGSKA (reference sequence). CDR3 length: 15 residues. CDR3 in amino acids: CSASLAVNAGNEQFF.

CDR3 sequence reads: CASSLRLAGGPGDTQYF. The chain couples TRBV11-2 to TRBJ2-3; TCRdb calls TRBD2, which cannot be checked without DNA. CDR3 length: 17 residues. Germline V gene data show CDR1 as SGHAT and CDR2 as FQNNGV.

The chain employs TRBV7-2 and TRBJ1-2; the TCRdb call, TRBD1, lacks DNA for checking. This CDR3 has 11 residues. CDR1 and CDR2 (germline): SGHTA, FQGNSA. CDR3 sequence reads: CASSAQGRYTF.

This CDR3 is CASRPVMRFGYTF. The chain joins TRBV5-6 to TRBJ1-2. The CDR3 length is 13 residues. CDR1 is SGHDT, CDR2 YYEEEE, per germline.